The T cell receptor beta chain under discussion was sequenced for a study of blood T cells in healthy people across ages. Study conclusions and caveats: Naive T cell percentage strongly correlated with TCR beta diversity.

From germline, CDR1 is MNHNY and CDR2 SVGAGI (reference sequence). The V and J ends lost 4 bases and 2 bases, in that order; junction bases with no gene match: 7. The CDR3 runs 15 residues. Combining a sample-barcoded 5' primer with a J-beta primer mix, a second PCR ran for roughly 6 to 12 cycles. Via MiXCR, TCRdb re-called the 5' RACE reads, giving one row per CDR3 protein. The table records about 800,000 distinct CDR3 sequences, roughly 25% of them present only once. The sample providers were healthy Caucasian people from Russia, aged about 6 to 95. The table lists this clonotype with a few counts. What it recognizes is unknown. The same sample was also used in a study of T cells of mothers and their children. As reported in that work: Sequencing revealed no T cell clones that were persistent and microchimeric.

The TCR was taken from a boy younger than 18 in good health. V gene TRBV6-6 combines with J gene TRBJ2-5, with TRBD1 identical over 7 bases. Sequencing was carried out using blood. The CDR3 DNA reads TGTGCCAGCAGTTTCAACCGACAGGGTCAAGAGACCCAGTACTTC. Residues: CASSFNRQGQETQYF.